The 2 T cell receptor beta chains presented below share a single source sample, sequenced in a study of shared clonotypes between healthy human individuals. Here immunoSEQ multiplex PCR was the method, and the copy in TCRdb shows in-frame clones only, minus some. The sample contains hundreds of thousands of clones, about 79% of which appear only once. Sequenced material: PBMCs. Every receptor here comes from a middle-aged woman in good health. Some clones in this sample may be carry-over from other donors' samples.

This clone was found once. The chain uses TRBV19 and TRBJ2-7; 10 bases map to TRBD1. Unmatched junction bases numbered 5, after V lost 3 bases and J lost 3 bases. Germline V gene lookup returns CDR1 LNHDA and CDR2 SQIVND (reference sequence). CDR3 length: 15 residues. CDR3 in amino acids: CASSMGTGAYYEQYF. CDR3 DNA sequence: TGTGCCAGTAGTATGGGGACAGGGGCCTACTACGAGCAGTACTTC.

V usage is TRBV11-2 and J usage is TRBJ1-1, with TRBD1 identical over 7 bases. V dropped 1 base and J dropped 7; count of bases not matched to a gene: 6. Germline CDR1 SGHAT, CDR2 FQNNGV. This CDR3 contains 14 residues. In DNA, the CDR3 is TGTGCCAGCAGCTTAGGTGGCAGGGGGGATGAAGCTTTCTTT. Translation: CASSLGGRGDEAFF.